This note documents a single TCR beta chain sequence. Its cognate antigen has yet to be identified. Within one base of it there is no much larger clone, and no base qualities were kept. The data stem from a study of blood T cell repertoires in COVID-19 (dated by TCRdb to about 2020). About the study as a whole: Samples covering the acute and convalescent phases of COVID-19 were provided by collaborators in the United States, Italy and Spain. The dataset comprised deeply sampled blood TCRbeta repertoires from subjects exposed to, actively infected with, or recovered from COVID-19. Samples were obtained from the ongoing ImmuneRACE study (first 160 participants) and from about 1,300 subjects provided by 6 global collaborators. The prospective study material was composed of cDNA or gDNA derived from T cells, B-cell-depleted T cells, or PBMCs. The repertoires were released in a freely available public database intended as a resource for research on the immune response to SARS-CoV-2. Where HLA class I and class II types were available, the types were taken from metadata supplied by the sample provider, not from assay-based typing. Nearly every sample came with metadata listing a de-identified subject ID, COVID-19 status, age in years and sex. What the work shows at the level of the full study, not this receptor alone: Clinical and demographic metadata were provided uncurated, with the amount varying by source and participant.

TCRbeta CDR3 regions were amplified from genomic DNA using the immunoSEQ Assay, a bias-controlled multiplex PCR. The study's own analysis went as follows. Nucleated cell counts per sample were estimated from amplification of reference gene primers within the assay. To quantify the absolute abundance of each unique TCRbeta CDR3 rearrangement, sequence reads were collapsed and filtered. For each sample, productive Simpson clonality was calculated by taking the square root of Simpson's diversity index across productive rearrangements. Here the immuneACCESS table is served through TCRdb, limited to in-frame sequences with V and J called. Missing clones are a known gap in these copies; in checked studies unresolved V genes cover under half, and the rest lacks a known reason. V and J calls and clone size are copied from that table; D and trimming were computed from the DNA. The sample includes about 42,000 clones, with around 90% observed a single time. The ten largest clones represent around 25% of the sample.

Collaborating institutions collected whole blood in K2EDTA tubes following their own protocols. For TCRbeta analysis, collaborator samples were shipped as frozen whole blood, as isolated PBMCs, or as DNA extracted from either sample type. Here V drops 5 bases and J drops 6 bases, and the junction holds 2 bases not matched to any gene. The germline V gene (reference sequence) specifies MNHNY as CDR1 and SVGAGI as CDR2. The CDR3 runs 12 amino acids, cysteine and phenylalanine included. The CDR3 DNA has 36 bases and is translated from base 1. This TCR was recovered from a woman of 80 years or more in a cohort sampled during active or convalescent COVID-19. The sequence links TRBV6-6 to TRBJ2-5; the central 8 bases match TRBD2. Sequencing input: peripheral blood. The nucleotides are TGTGCCAGCAGTGGGACTAGTCAGACCCAGTACTTC. This is translated as CASSGTSQTQYF.